This T cell receptor (beta chain) was documented in a study of blood T cell repertoires in COVID-19. Study-level background: Samples of COVID-19 (acute and convalescent) were obtained from the United States, Italy and Spain.

The authors' processing: Amplifying reference gene primers gave estimates of nucleated cell counts. Measured with immunoSEQ multiplex PCR; TCRdb has only the in-frame clones, and not every one. V, J and clone size were drawn from that table, and D and trimming were deduced from the DNA. In the table there are some 130,000 clones, 80% of which are singletons. The germline V gene has CDR1 SGHRS and CDR2 YFSETQ. The CDR3 covers 15 residues. The V end was cut by 0 bases, the J end by 5 bases, with 13 bases between. The sequenced material came from peripheral blood. The origin of this receptor is a man aged 65-85 years with acute or convalescent COVID-19. The rearrangement joins TRBV5-1 to TRBJ2-3; D gene ambiguous. The CDR3 DNA reads TGCGCCAGCAGCTTGGCCATTGGGCGCGAAGATACGCAGTATTTT. It translates to CASSLAIGREDTQYF. Full variable domain (rest looked up from reference TRBV5-1 and TRBJ2-3): KAGVTQTPRYLIKTRGQQVTLSCSPISGHRSVSWYQQTPGQGLQFLFEYFSETQRNKGNFPGRFSGRQFSNSRSEMNVSTLELGDSALYLCASSLAIGREDTQYFGPGTRLTVL.